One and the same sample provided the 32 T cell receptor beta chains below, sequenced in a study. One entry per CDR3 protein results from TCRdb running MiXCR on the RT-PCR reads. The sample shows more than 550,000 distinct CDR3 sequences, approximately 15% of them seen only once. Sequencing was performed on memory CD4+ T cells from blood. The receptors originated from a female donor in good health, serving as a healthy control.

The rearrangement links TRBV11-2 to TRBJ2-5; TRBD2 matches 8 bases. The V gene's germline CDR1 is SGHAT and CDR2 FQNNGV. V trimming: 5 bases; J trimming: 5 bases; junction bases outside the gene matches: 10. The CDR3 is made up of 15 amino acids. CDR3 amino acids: CASSTGLGKGETQYF. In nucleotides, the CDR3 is TGTGCCAGCAGCACGGGACTAGGGAAGGGGGAGACCCAGTACTTC.

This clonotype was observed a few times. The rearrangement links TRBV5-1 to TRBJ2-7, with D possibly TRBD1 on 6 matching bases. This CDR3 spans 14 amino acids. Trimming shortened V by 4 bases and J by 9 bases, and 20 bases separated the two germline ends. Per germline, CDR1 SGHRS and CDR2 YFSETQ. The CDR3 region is CASSGQNSYERQYF. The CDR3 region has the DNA TGCGCCAGCAGCGGACAGAACAGCTACGAGCGGCAGTACTTC.

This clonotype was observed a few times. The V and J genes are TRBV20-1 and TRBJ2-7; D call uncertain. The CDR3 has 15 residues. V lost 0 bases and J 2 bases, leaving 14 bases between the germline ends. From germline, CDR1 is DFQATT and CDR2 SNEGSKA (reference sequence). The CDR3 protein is CSARDPAGVAYEQYF. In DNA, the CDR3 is TGCAGTGCTAGAGATCCTGCAGGCGTCGCCTACGAGCAGTACTTC.

CDR3 sequence (DNA): TGTGCCAGCAGCCAAGTTGGTAACTCCGGGGAGCTGTTTTTT. The encoded protein is CASSQVGNSGELFF. V is TRBV3-1 and J is TRBJ2-2; D gene uncertain. V was shortened by 1 base and J by 6 bases, with 9 bases between the two germline ends. The CDR3 has 14 amino acids. CDR1 is LGHDT, CDR2 YNNKEL, per germline (reference sequence).

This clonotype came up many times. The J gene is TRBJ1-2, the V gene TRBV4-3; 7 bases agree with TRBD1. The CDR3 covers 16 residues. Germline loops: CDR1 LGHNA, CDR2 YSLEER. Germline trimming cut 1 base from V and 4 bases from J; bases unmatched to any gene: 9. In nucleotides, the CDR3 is TGCGCCAGCAGCCAAGTTTTGCGACAGGGAAGCTATGGCTACACCTTC. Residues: CASSQVLRQGSYGYTF.

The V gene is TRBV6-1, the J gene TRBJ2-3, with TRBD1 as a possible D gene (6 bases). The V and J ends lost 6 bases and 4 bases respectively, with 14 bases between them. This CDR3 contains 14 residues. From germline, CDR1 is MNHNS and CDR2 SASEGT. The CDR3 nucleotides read TGTGCCAGCAGCCTTTTATCAGGGGCAGATACGCAGTATTTT. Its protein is CASSLLSGADTQYF.

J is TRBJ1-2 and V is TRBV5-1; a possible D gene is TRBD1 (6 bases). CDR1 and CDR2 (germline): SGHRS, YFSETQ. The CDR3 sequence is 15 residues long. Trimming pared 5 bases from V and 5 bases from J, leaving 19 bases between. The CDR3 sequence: CASRAADRLEYGYTF. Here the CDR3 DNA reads TGCGCCAGCAGGGCCGCGGACAGACTAGAGTATGGCTACACCTTC.

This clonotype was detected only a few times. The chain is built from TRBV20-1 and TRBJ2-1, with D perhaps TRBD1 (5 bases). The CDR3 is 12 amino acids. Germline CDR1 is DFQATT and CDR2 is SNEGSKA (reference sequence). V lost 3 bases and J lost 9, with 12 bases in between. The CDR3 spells CSARLGATEQFF. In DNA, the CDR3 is TGCAGTGCTAGGCTTGGGGCCACTGAGCAGTTCTTC.

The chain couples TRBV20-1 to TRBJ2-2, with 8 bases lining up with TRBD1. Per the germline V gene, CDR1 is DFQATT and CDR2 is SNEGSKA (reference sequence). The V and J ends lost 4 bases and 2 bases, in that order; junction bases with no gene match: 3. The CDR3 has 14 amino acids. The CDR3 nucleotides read TGCAGTGCTAACGACAGGGGCAACACCGGGGAGCTGTTTTTT. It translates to CSANDRGNTGELFF.

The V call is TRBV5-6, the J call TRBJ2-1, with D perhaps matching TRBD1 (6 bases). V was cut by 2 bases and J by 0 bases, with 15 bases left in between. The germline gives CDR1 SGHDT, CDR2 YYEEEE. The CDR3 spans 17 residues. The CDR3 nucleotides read TGTGCCAGCAGCTTTAGACAGGAATCCCGCTCCTACAATGAGCAGTTCTTC. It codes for CASSFRQESRSYNEQFF.

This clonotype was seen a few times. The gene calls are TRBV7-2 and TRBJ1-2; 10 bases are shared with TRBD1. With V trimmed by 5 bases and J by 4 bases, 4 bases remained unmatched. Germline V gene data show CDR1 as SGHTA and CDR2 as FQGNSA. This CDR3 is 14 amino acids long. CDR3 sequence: CASSVTGGGYGYTF. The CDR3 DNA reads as TGTGCCAGCAGCGTGACAGGGGGCGGCTATGGCTACACCTTC. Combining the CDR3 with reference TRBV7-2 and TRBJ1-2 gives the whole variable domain GAGVSQSPSNKVTEKGKDVELRCDPISGHTALYWYRQSLGQGLEFLIYFQGNSAPDKSGLPSDRFSAERTGGSVSTLTIQRTQQEDSAVYLCASSVTGGGYGYTFGSGTRLTVV.

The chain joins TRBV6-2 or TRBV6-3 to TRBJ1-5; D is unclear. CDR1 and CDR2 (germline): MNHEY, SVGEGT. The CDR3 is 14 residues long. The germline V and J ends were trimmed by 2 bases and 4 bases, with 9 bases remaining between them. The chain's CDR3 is CASSYTAFNQPQHF. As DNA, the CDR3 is TGTGCCAGCAGTTACACGGCCTTTAATCAGCCCCAGCATTTT.

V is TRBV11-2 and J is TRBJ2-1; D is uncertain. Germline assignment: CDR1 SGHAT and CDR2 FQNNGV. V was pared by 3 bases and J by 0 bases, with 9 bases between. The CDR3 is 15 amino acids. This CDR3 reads CASSLQVLSYNEQFF. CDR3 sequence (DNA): TGTGCCAGCAGCTTGCAGGTACTCTCCTACAATGAGCAGTTCTTC.

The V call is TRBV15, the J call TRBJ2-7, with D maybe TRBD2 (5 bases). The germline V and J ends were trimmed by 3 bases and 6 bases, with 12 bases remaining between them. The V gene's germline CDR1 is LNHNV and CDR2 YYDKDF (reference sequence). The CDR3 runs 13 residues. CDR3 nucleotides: TGTGCCACCAGCAGCCCGACGCGGGCCGAGCAGTACTTC. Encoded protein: CATSSPTRAEQYF.

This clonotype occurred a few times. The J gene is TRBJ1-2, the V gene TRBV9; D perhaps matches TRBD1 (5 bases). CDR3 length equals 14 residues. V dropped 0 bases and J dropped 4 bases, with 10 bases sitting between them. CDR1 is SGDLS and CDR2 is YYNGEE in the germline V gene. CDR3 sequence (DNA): TGTGCCAGCAGCGTAGGTGGGGGACTCTATGGCTACACCTTC. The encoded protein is CASSVGGGLYGYTF.

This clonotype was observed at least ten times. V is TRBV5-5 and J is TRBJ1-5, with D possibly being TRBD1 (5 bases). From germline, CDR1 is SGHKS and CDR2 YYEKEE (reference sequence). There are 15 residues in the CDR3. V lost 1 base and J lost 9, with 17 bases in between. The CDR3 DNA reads TGTGCCAGCAGCTTGCGGCAGGGTGAGGATCGGCCCCAGCATTTT. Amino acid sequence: CASSLRQGEDRPQHF.

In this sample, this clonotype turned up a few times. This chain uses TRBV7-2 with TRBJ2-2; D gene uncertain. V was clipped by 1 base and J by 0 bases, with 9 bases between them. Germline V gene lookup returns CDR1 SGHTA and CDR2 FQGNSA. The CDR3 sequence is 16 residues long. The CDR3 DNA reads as TGTGCCAGCAGCTTAGGCGCAGACTCGAACACCGGGGAGCTGTTTTTT. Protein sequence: CASSLGADSNTGELFF.

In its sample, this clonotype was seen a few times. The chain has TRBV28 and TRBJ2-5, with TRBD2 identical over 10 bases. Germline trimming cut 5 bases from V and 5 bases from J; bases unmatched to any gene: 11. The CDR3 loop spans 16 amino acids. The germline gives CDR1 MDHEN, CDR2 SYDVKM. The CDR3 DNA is TGTGCCAGCAGTCCCCTCCGTCTAGCGGGAGACGAGACCCAGTACTTC. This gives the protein CASSPLRLAGDETQYF.

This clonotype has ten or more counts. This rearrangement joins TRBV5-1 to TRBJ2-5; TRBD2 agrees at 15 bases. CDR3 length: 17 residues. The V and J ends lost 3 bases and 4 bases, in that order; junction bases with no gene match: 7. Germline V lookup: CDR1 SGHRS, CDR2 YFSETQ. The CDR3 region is CASSSGLAGGPGETQYF. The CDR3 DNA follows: TGCGCCAGCAGCTCAGGACTAGCGGGAGGGCCCGGAGAGACCCAGTACTTC.

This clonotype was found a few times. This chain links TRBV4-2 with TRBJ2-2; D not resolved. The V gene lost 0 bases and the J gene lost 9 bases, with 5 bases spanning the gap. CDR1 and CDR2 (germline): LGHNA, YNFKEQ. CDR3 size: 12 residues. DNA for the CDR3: TGTGCCAGCAGCCAAGAAATGCGGGAGCTGTTTTTT. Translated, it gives CASSQEMRELFF.

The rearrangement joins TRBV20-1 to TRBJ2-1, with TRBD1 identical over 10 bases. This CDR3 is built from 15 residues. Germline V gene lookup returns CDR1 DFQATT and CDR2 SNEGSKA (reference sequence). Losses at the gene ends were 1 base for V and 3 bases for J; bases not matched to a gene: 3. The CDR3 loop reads CSARAGTGDYNEQFF. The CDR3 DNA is TGCAGTGCTAGAGCCGGGACAGGGGACTACAATGAGCAGTTCTTC.

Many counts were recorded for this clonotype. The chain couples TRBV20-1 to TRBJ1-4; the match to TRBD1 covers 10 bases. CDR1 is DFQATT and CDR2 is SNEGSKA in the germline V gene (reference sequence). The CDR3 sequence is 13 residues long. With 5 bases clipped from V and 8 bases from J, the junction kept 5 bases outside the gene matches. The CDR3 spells CSAPGQGREKLFF. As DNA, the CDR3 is TGCAGTGCTCCGGGACAGGGGAGGGAAAAACTGTTTTTT.

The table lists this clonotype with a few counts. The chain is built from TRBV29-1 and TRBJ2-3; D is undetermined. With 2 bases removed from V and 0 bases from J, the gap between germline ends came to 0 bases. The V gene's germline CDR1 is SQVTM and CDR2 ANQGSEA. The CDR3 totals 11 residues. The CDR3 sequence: CSVESTDTQYF. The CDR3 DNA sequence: TGCAGCGTTGAAAGCACAGATACGCAGTATTTT.

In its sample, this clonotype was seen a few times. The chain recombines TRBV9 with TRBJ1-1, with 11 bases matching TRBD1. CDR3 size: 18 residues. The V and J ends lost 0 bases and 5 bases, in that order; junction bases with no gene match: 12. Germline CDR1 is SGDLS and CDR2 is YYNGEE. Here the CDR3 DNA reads TGTGCCAGCAGCGTAGCTGGTGGGACAGGGGGGGTCGGAACTGAAGCTTTCTTT. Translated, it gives CASSVAGGTGGVGTEAFF. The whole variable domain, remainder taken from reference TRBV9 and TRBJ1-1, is DSGVTQTPKHLITATGQRVTLRCSPRSGDLSVYWYQQSLDQGLQFLIQYYNGEERAKGNILERFSAQQFPDLHSELNLSSLELGDSALYFCASSVAGGTGGVGTEAFFGQGTRLTVV.

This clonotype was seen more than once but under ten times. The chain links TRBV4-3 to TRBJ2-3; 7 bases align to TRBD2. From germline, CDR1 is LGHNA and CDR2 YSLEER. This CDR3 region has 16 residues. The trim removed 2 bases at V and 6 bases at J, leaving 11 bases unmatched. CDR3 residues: CASSQRGSGVMDTQYF. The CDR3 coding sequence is TGCGCCAGCAGCCAACGGGGAAGCGGGGTGATGGATACGCAGTATTTT.

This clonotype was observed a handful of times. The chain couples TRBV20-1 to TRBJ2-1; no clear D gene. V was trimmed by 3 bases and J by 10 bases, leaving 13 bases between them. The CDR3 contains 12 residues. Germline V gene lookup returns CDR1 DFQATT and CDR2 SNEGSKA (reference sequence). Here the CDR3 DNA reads TGCAGTGCTAGTCATCATGTTCGGGAGCAGTTCTTC. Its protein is CSASHHVREQFF.

The CDR3 protein is CASSPEVDSYEQYF. The CDR3 nucleotides read TGTGCCAGCAGCCCTGAAGTGGATTCCTACGAGCAGTACTTC. The chain uses TRBV11-2 and TRBJ2-7, with D hard to call. Germline V gene data show CDR1 as SGHAT and CDR2 as FQNNGV. CDR3 size: 14 residues. Trimming left V 5 bases short and J 1 base short, with 12 bases between.

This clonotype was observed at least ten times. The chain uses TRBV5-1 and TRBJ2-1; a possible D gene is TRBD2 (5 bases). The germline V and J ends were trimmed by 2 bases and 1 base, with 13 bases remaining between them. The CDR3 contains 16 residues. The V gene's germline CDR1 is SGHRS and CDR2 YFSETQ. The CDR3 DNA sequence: TGCGCCAGCAGCTTTCTCGACTCGGGGTCCTACAATGAGCAGTTCTTC. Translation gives CASSFLDSGSYNEQFF.

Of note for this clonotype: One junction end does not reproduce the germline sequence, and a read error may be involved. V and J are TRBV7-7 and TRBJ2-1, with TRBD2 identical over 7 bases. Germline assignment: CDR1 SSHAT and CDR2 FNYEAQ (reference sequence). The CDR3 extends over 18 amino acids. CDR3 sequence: CASSLAASGPRSYNEQFF. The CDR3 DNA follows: TGTGCTAGCAGCTTAGCGGCTAGCGGACCACGCTCCTACAATGAGCAGTTCTTC.

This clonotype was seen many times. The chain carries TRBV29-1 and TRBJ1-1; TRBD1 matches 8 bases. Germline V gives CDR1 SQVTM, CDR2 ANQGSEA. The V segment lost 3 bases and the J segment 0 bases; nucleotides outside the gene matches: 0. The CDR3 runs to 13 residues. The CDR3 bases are TGCAGCGTTGAGACAGGGGTGAACACTGAAGCTTTCTTT. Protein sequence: CSVETGVNTEAFF.

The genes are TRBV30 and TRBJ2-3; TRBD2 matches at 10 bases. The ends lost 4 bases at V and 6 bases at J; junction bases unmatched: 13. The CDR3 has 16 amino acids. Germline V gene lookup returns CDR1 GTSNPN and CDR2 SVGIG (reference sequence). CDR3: CAWTKGLAEGVDTQYF. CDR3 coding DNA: TGTGCCTGGACCAAAGGACTAGCGGAGGGGGTGGATACGCAGTATTTT.

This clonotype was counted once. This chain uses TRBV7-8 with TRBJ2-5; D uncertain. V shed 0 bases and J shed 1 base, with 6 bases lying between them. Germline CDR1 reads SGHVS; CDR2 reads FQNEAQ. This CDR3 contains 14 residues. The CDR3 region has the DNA TGTGCCAGCAGCTTAGCCCGGTTCCAAGAGACCCAGTACTTC. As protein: CASSLARFQETQYF.